Below are 20 T cell receptor beta chains sequenced from a single sample in a study of blood T cell repertoires in COVID-19. Produced via immunoSEQ multiplex PCR; TCRdb's table is partial and in-frame only. The sample holds approximately 300,000 clones, about 82% seen once. The sample taken for sequencing was peripheral blood. These receptors came from a woman in her 50s with acute or convalescent COVID-19.

The chain couples TRBV18 to TRBJ2-7, with 7 bases lining up with TRBD2. Germline CDR1 reads KGHSH; CDR2 reads LQKENI. The CDR3 has 16 residues. The V segment lost 0 bases and the J segment 4 bases; nucleotides outside the gene matches: 9. CDR3 nucleotides: TGTGCCAGCTCACCACCGGGCCTAGCGGAGTCTTACGAGCAGTACTTC. Its protein product is CASSPPGLAESYEQYF.

The genes are TRBV5-4 and TRBJ1-2, with D perhaps matching TRBD1 (6 bases). V was pared by 4 bases and J by 8 bases, with 15 bases between. The CDR3 consists of 13 residues. Germline V gene lookup returns CDR1 SGHNT and CDR2 YYREEE (reference sequence). The CDR3 DNA is TGTGCCAGCAGCCGGGAGGGGGGACGGGGCTACACCTTC. The encoded protein is CASSREGGRGYTF.

CDR3 amino acids: CASSPPLYESSYNEQFF. The CDR3 DNA reads as TGTGCCAGCTCACCTCCACTGTACGAGAGCTCCTACAATGAGCAGTTCTTC. The rearrangement uses TRBV18 and TRBJ2-1; D is unresolved. The CDR3 extends over 17 amino acids. V was pared by 3 bases and J by 0 bases, with 15 bases between. CDR1 is KGHSH and CDR2 is LQKENI in the germline V gene.

The rearrangement uses TRBV5-8 and TRBJ1-4; perhaps TRBD1 as D (6 bases). Germline loops: CDR1 SGHTS, CDR2 YDEGEE. V lost 3 bases and J lost 3, with 12 bases in between. The CDR3 is made up of 15 amino acids. CDR3 DNA sequence: TGTGCCAGCAGCTCGCGGGGGGGCCCTAATGAAAAACTGTTTTTT. Its protein product is CASSSRGGPNEKLFF.

The chain combines TRBV2 with TRBJ1-3; D not certain. Germline V gene lookup returns CDR1 SNHLY and CDR2 FYNNEI. The length of the CDR3 is 14 residues. The ends were cut back, 5 bases at V and 0 bases at J, with 8 bases in the middle. The CDR3 reads CASSIINSGNTIYF. In DNA form, the CDR3 reads TGTGCCAGCAGTATAATTAACTCTGGAAACACCATATATTTT.

V gene TRBV9 combines with J gene TRBJ2-7; TRBD2 agrees at 10 bases. CDR1 and CDR2 from the germline V gene are SGDLS and YYNGEE. Unmatched junction bases numbered 5, after V lost 0 bases and J lost 5 bases. CDR3 length equals 15 residues. The CDR3 protein is CASSVAPSGRDEQYF. CDR3 bases: TGTGCCAGCAGCGTAGCTCCTAGCGGGAGAGACGAGCAGTACTTC.

The chain combines TRBV15 with TRBJ2-6, with 8 bases fitting TRBD1. The ends lost 8 bases at V and 2 bases at J; junction bases unmatched: 8. Germline CDR1 LNHNV, CDR2 YYDKDF (reference sequence). The length of the CDR3 is 16 residues. The CDR3: CATRTGWQTGANVLTF. The DNA of the CDR3 is TGTGCCACCCGGACAGGGTGGCAAACTGGGGCCAACGTCCTGACTTTC.

The chain uses TRBV12-3 or TRBV12-4 and TRBJ2-4; no reliable D call. Deletions cut 0 bases from V and 6 bases from J, with 6 bases between. CDR3 length: 13 residues. The CDR3 sequence is CASSLAGLNIQYF. CDR3 sequence (DNA): TGTGCCAGCAGTTTAGCGGGCTTAAACATTCAGTACTTC.

The chain carries TRBV30 and TRBJ2-1; 10 bases map to TRBD2. This CDR3 contains 16 residues. With V trimmed by 3 bases and J by 3 bases, 8 bases remained unmatched. Germline V lookup: CDR1 GTSNPN, CDR2 SVGIG (reference sequence). The CDR3 nucleotides read TGTGCCTGGAGGCCCCCCACTAGCGGGGTCTACAATGAGCAGTTCTTC. Translated: CAWRPPTSGVYNEQFF.

Only a few counts were recorded for this clone. The V and J genes are TRBV27 and TRBJ1-6; the D is unclear. Germline CDR1 is MNHEY and CDR2 is SMNVEV (reference sequence). CDR3 size: 16 residues. V was clipped by 6 bases and J by 5 bases, with 17 bases between them. The DNA of the CDR3 is TGTGCCAGCAGGACTTTTTTGGGTGGCAATAATTCACCCCTCCACTTT. Residues: CASRTFLGGNNSPLHF.

This chain links TRBV29-1 with TRBJ2-3, with TRBD2 matching 10 bases. J gave up 2 bases and V 5 bases, and 4 bases lay outside the gene matches. Germline-derived CDR1 and CDR2 are SQVTM and ANQGSEA. The CDR3 totals 14 residues. The CDR3 nucleotides read TGCAGCGTTCGGACTAGCGGAAACACAGATACGCAGTATTTT. This translates into CSVRTSGNTDTQYF.

The chain uses TRBV28 and TRBJ1-6, with 8 positions matching TRBD1. CDR3 size: 18 residues. V lost 6 bases and J lost 4; bases outside the gene matches: 14. CDR1 and CDR2 (germline): MDHEN, SYDVKM. The CDR3 spells CASRRTGLRSLYNSPLHF. The CDR3 DNA is TGTGCCAGCAGGAGGACAGGGCTCCGCTCGTTATATAATTCACCCCTCCACTTT.

The chain employs TRBV7-8 and TRBJ2-1, with a possible D match to TRBD2 (5 bases). The CDR3 length is 13 residues. V was cut by 5 bases and J by 4 bases, with 9 bases left in between. CDR1 is SGHVS, CDR2 FQNEAQ, per germline. The CDR3: CASSLGLYNEQFF. The CDR3 coding sequence is TGTGCCAGCAGCCTAGGACTTTACAATGAGCAGTTCTTC.

This clone was picked up one time. The chain links TRBV27 to TRBJ2-3; maybe TRBD1 (6 bases). V was clipped by 3 bases and J by 4 bases, with 11 bases between them. The CDR3 loop spans 14 amino acids. The germline V gene encodes CDR1 MNHEY and CDR2 SMNVEV (reference sequence). The CDR3 protein is CASSFQGIPDTQYF. In nucleotides, the CDR3 is TGTGCCAGCAGTTTTCAGGGGATCCCAGATACGCAGTATTTT.

The chain links TRBV5-1 to TRBJ2-5; maybe TRBD1 (6 bases). The CDR3 is 14 amino acids. Germline V gives CDR1 SGHRS, CDR2 YFSETQ. V lost 4 bases to trimming and J lost 1 base, with 11 bases between them. The CDR3 here is CASSPQGSQETQYF. The CDR3 DNA reads TGCGCCAGCAGCCCCCAGGGGAGCCAAGAGACCCAGTACTTC.

DNA for the CDR3: TGTGCCAGCAGCTTGGAGAGAAACGAGCAGTACTTC. Residues: CASSLERNEQYF. The V call is TRBV7-9, the J call TRBJ2-7; D gene ambiguous. The CDR3 runs to 12 residues. Per the germline V gene, CDR1 is SEHNR and CDR2 is FQNEAQ (reference sequence). V was clipped by 3 bases and J by 5 bases, with 8 bases between them. The full variable domain, with the rest looked up from reference TRBV7-9 and TRBJ2-7, is DTGVSQNPRHKITKRGQNVTFRCDPISEHNRLYWYRQTLGQGPEFLTYFQNEAQLEKSRLLSDRFSAERPKGSFSTLEIQRTEQGDSAMYLCASSLERNEQYFGPGTRLTVT.

The chain combines TRBV10-3 with TRBJ2-3, with a tentative D call TRBD2 (6 bases). Germline CDR1 is ENHRY and CDR2 is SYGVKD. Deletions cut 4 bases from V and 6 bases from J, with 14 bases between. The CDR3 has 14 amino acids. CDR3 amino acids: CAISGGDPADTQYF. The CDR3 region has the DNA TGTGCCATCAGTGGGGGGGATCCGGCTGATACGCAGTATTTT.

This clone was found once. The chain employs TRBV2 and TRBJ1-2; 9 bases fit TRBD1. The CDR3 covers 13 residues. Germline lookup yields CDR1 SNHLY and CDR2 FYNNEI. With V trimmed by 4 bases and J by 13 bases, 10 bases remained unmatched. In nucleotides, the CDR3 is TGTGCCAGCAGTGCAGATACAGGGGGCGCTTCCACCTTC. Its protein product is CASSADTGGASTF.

The V gene is TRBV11-3, the J gene TRBJ1-1; D ambiguous. V gave up 1 base and J gave up 0 bases, with 3 bases separating them. Germline lookup yields CDR1 SGHNT and CDR2 YENEEA. The CDR3 sequence is 13 residues long. CDR3 region: CASSLVMNTEAFF. In DNA form, the CDR3 reads TGTGCCAGCAGCTTAGTTATGAACACTGAAGCTTTCTTT.

The CDR3 DNA follows: TGTGCCAGCAGTCCCCTGGGGACAGGGTTTTACTACACTGAAGCTTTCTTT. Encoded protein: CASSPLGTGFYYTEAFF. V is TRBV7-2 and J is TRBJ1-1; 9 bases are shared with TRBD1. V dropped 6 bases and J dropped 3; count of bases not matched to a gene: 14. CDR1 and CDR2 (germline): SGHTA, FQGNSA. The CDR3 sequence is 17 residues long.